The 30 T cell receptor beta chains reported below all come from one sample, sequenced in a study of blood T cell repertoires in COVID-19. Produced via immunoSEQ multiplex PCR; TCRdb's table is partial and in-frame only. Of 250,000 or so clones listed, 89% were seen once; the top ten hold approximately 4.6%. The sequenced material came from peripheral blood. The receptors derive from a middle-aged woman who had recovered from COVID-19.

V is TRBV10-3 and J is TRBJ1-1; D possibly corresponds to TRBD1 (5 bases). Trimming stripped 1 base from V and 0 bases from J, with 12 bases between. CDR3 size: 16 residues. The V gene's germline CDR1 is ENHRY and CDR2 SYGVKD. The CDR3 region has the DNA TGTGCCATCAGTGAGTTCGAGATAGGGGTGAACACTGAAGCTTTCTTT. The encoded protein is CAISEFEIGVNTEAFF.

This sequence joins TRBV21-1 and TRBJ2-7; the table gives TRBD2 as D, unverified against the DNA. TRBV21-1 is a pseudogene. The CDR3 sequence is 17 residues long. The CDR3 is CASKGPNTSGSPYEQYV. CDR3 in DNA: TGTGCCAGCAAGGGGCCCAATACTAGCGGGAGCCCCTACGAGCAGTACGTC.

The chain couples TRBV28 to TRBJ1-2; D may be TRBD1 (5 bases). The CDR3 extends over 15 amino acids. In germline, CDR1 is MDHEN, CDR2 SYDVKM. Trimming took off 7 bases at V and 6 bases at J, with 21 bases between the two ends. Here the CDR3 reads CASTVGRQGPHGYTF. The CDR3 DNA sequence: TGTGCCAGCACCGTTGGGCGGCAGGGTCCTCATGGCTACACCTTC.

This chain connects TRBV6-1 to TRBJ2-1; 13 bases align to TRBD2. V was pared by 0 bases and J by 7 bases, with 12 bases of the junction left unmatched. The germline gives CDR1 MNHNS, CDR2 SASEGT. This CDR3 is 19 amino acids long. CDR3 nucleotide sequence: TGTGCCAGCAGTGAAGCGCCGACTAGCGGGAGGAAGTTGTGGAATGAGCAGTTCTTC. This codes for CASSEAPTSGRKLWNEQFF.

V is TRBV2 and J is TRBJ1-2; D unresolved. This CDR3 is 14 amino acids long. Deletions cut 6 bases from V and 5 bases from J, with 16 bases between. Germline-derived CDR1 and CDR2 are SNHLY and FYNNEI. CDR3 nucleotide sequence: TGTGCCAGCAGGAGCAGGTCAGGCTCTTATGGCTACACCTTC. Protein: CASRSRSGSYGYTF.

The chain joins TRBV6-2 or TRBV6-3 to TRBJ2-1; D not certain. V lost 0 bases to trimming and J lost 9 bases, with 9 bases between them. Germline CDR1 MNHEY, CDR2 SVGEGT. This CDR3 region has 13 residues. CDR3 region: CASSYSERSEQFF. In DNA, the CDR3 is TGTGCCAGCAGTTACTCTGAGCGAAGTGAGCAGTTCTTC.

The V and J genes are TRBV7-9 and TRBJ2-7; 9 nucleotides line up with TRBD1. The length of the CDR3 is 14 residues. Trimming at V came to 4 bases and at J to 3 bases, leaving 4 bases not matched to a gene. Germline-derived CDR1 and CDR2 are SEHNR and FQNEAQ (reference sequence). CDR3 bases: TGTGCCAGCAGCTCCCTGACAGGGGGCTACGAGCAGTACGTC. This translates into CASSSLTGGYEQYV.

The CDR3: CASRRDSYNSPLHF. The CDR3 DNA sequence: TGTGCCAGCAGGAGGGACTCCTATAATTCACCCCTCCACTTT. This chain connects TRBV5-4 to TRBJ1-6; D gene ambiguous. The V end was cut by 5 bases, the J end by 0 bases, with 6 bases between. This CDR3 spans 14 amino acids. Germline CDR1 and CDR2: SGHNT and YYREEE (reference sequence).

The chain joins TRBV28 to TRBJ2-3; TRBD2 aligns across 11 bases. With 2 bases clipped from V and 4 bases from J, the junction kept 2 bases outside the gene matches. The germline gives CDR1 MDHEN, CDR2 SYDVKM. The CDR3 loop spans 15 amino acids. The CDR3 coding sequence is TGTGCCAGCAGTTTACTAGCGGGGGGTGCAGATACGCAGTATTTT. It codes for CASSLLAGGADTQYF. The variable domain in full, completed from reference TRBV28 and TRBJ2-3, reads DVKVTQSSRYLVKRTGEKVFLECVQDMDHENMFWYRQDPGLGLRLIYFSYDVKMKEKGDIPEGYSVSREKKERFSLILESASTNQTSMYLCASSLLAGGADTQYFGPGTRLTVL.

The chain carries TRBV11-2 and TRBJ2-7; D remains ambiguous. CDR1 is SGHAT and CDR2 is FQNNGV in the germline V gene. Trimming took 1 base from V and 1 from J, leaving 5 bases between them. The length of the CDR3 is 13 residues. CDR3 residues: CASSLGESYEQYV. In nucleotides, the CDR3 is TGTGCCAGCAGCTTAGGCGAGTCCTACGAGCAGTACGTC.

The rearrangement links TRBV12-5 to TRBJ2-7; no firm D call. Germline values: CDR1 LGHNT, CDR2 FRNRAP. The CDR3 sequence is 12 residues long. Trimming cost V 0 bases and J 6 bases, with 6 bases left between them. This chain's CDR3 is CASGLVTSEQYF. The CDR3 DNA sequence: TGTGCTAGTGGTTTGGTCACATCCGAGCAGTACTTC.

The sample holds one count of this clone. This chain uses TRBV5-1 with TRBJ2-2; D may be TRBD1 (6 bases). The CDR3 totals 15 residues. V shed 4 bases and J shed 1 base, with 11 bases lying between them. Germline values: CDR1 SGHRS, CDR2 YFSETQ. The CDR3 DNA follows: TGCGCCAGCAGCCAACTAGGGGGGAACACCGGGGAGCTGTTTTTT. Its protein product is CASSQLGGNTGELFF. Complete variable domain (other parts from reference TRBV5-1 and TRBJ2-2): KAGVTQTPRYLIKTRGQQVTLSCSPISGHRSVSWYQQTPGQGLQFLFEYFSETQRNKGNFPGRFSGRQFSNSRSEMNVSTLELGDSALYLCASSQLGGNTGELFFGEGSRLTVL.

The CDR3 here is CASSELSDSGRVSGYTF. The CDR3 nucleotides read TGTGCCAGCAGTGAATTGTCCGACTCAGGCAGGGTCTCTGGCTACACCTTC. The genes are TRBV25-1 and TRBJ1-2; D perhaps matches TRBD1 (5 bases). CDR1 and CDR2 from the germline V gene are MGHDK and SYGVNS. The CDR3 sequence is 17 residues long. Trimming removed 1 base from V and 7 bases from J, with 22 bases in between.

In DNA, the CDR3 is TGTGCCAGTAGTGCAACAGGGATCCAGCAGTACTTC. This sequence encodes CASSATGIQQYF. The chain joins TRBV19 to TRBJ2-7; D might be TRBD1 (6 bases). CDR1 and CDR2 from the germline V gene are LNHDA and SQIVND (reference sequence). The CDR3 loop spans 12 amino acids. Trimming took off 5 bases at V and 8 bases at J, with 13 bases between the two ends.

The rearrangement joins TRBV18 to TRBJ2-7; possible D gene TRBD1, 6 bases. The V gene lost 3 bases and the J gene lost 0 bases, with 12 bases spanning the gap. Germline values: CDR1 KGHSH, CDR2 LQKENI. The CDR3 runs 15 residues. CDR3 coding DNA: TGTGCCAGCTCACCCGCCGGGGACAACTCCTACGAGCAGTACTTC. Amino acid sequence: CASSPAGDNSYEQYF.

The chain couples TRBV7-9 to TRBJ1-1, with a weak D call TRBD1 (5 bases). The V and J ends lost 4 bases and 1 base respectively, with 16 bases between them. Germline-derived CDR1 and CDR2 are SEHNR and FQNEAQ (reference sequence). This CDR3 comprises 16 residues. The CDR3: CASSWGVGQKNTEAFF. The CDR3 region has the DNA TGTGCCAGCAGCTGGGGCGTCGGACAAAAGAACACTGAAGCTTTCTTT.

The J gene is TRBJ2-1, the V gene TRBV27; D perhaps matches TRBD2 (6 bases). In germline, CDR1 is MNHEY, CDR2 SMNVEV (reference sequence). The ends were cut back, 6 bases at V and 1 base at J, with 7 bases in the middle. This CDR3 spans 13 amino acids. CDR3 loop: CASRLASYNEQFF. The CDR3 DNA reads TGTGCCAGCAGACTAGCATCCTACAATGAGCAGTTCTTC.

This chain uses TRBV5-1 with TRBJ2-7; 9 bases fit TRBD1. The length of the CDR3 is 16 residues. CDR1 is SGHRS, CDR2 YFSETQ, per germline. V was pared by 2 bases and J by 5 bases, with 11 bases of the junction left unmatched. CDR3 in DNA: TGCGCCAGCAGCTTTGGGGACAGGGATTTTCCCCACGAGCAGTACGTC. The encoded protein is CASSFGDRDFPHEQYV.

The gene calls are TRBV6-5 and TRBJ1-1; D is undetermined. The CDR3 sequence is 14 residues long. V shed 7 bases and J shed 0 bases, with 12 bases lying between them. CDR1 is MNHEY, CDR2 SVGAGI, per germline. The CDR3 nucleotides read TGTGCCAGCACCCGATCGGGGTTGAACACTGAAGCTTTCTTT. It yields the protein CASTRSGLNTEAFF.

This clone was detected only once. The chain is built from TRBV27 and TRBJ1-1, with 7 bases that match TRBD1. Germline assignment: CDR1 MNHEY and CDR2 SMNVEV (reference sequence). V was clipped by 4 bases and J by 5 bases; unmatched bases: 7. The CDR3 totals 14 residues. CDR3 DNA: TGTGCCAGCAGTTACGACAGGGCGGGAACTGAAGCTTTCTTT. This translates into CASSYDRAGTEAFF.

The V and J genes are TRBV10-3 and TRBJ1-1; D remains ambiguous. CDR1 ENHRY and CDR2 SYGVKD come from the germline V gene. V shed 2 bases and J shed 0 bases, with 7 bases lying between them. This CDR3 is built from 14 residues. In DNA form, the CDR3 reads TGTGCCATCAGTGAGGAGGTAATGAACACTGAAGCTTTCTTT. It codes for CAISEEVMNTEAFF.

J is TRBJ1-1 and V is TRBV10-2, with D possibly being TRBD1 (6 bases). Trimming took off 8 bases at V and 1 base at J, with 20 bases between the two ends. Looked up from germline, CDR1 is WSHSY and CDR2 is SAAADI. This CDR3 comprises 16 residues. The CDR3: CASRRNPQGQNTEAFF. CDR3 bases: TGCGCCAGCCGGAGAAACCCACAGGGCCAGAACACTGAAGCTTTCTTT.

The chain has TRBV19 and TRBJ1-6, with D possibly matching TRBD1 (5 bases). The CDR3 covers 14 residues. Trimming removed 7 bases at V and 6 bases at J, with 13 bases between. Germline-derived CDR1 and CDR2 are LNHDA and SQIVND (reference sequence). The CDR3 DNA reads as TGTGCCAGTACCGGCGACAGACCTAATTCACCCCTCCACTTT. This sequence encodes CASTGDRPNSPLHF.

This clone was recorded only once. The chain carries TRBV27 and TRBJ2-2; D unresolved. Trimming removed 5 bases at V and 9 bases at J, with 16 bases between. The CDR3 has 14 amino acids. Germline assignment: CDR1 MNHEY and CDR2 SMNVEV (reference sequence). CDR3 residues: CASSIHQSTRELFF. The CDR3 DNA is TGTGCCAGCAGTATTCACCAGTCAACCCGGGAGCTGTTTTTT.

The V gene is TRBV11-2, the J gene TRBJ2-5; D unresolved. The germline gives CDR1 SGHAT, CDR2 FQNNGV. This CDR3 is built from 11 residues. The V end was cut by 5 bases, the J end by 5 bases, with 6 bases between. The CDR3 is CASSLKETQYF. In nucleotides, the CDR3 is TGTGCCAGCAGCCTAAAGGAGACCCAGTACTTC.

V gene TRBV7-8 combines with J gene TRBJ1-5; no reliable D call. Germline CDR1 reads SGHVS; CDR2 reads FQNEAQ. The CDR3 has 14 amino acids. V dropped 5 bases and J dropped 2 bases, with 10 bases sitting between them. CDR3 loop: CASSQDTGNQPQHF. CDR3 DNA sequence: TGTGCCAGCAGCCAAGACACCGGCAATCAGCCCCAGCATTTT.

The chain is built from TRBV18 and TRBJ2-5; TRBD1 might be the D (6 bases). Germline assignment: CDR1 KGHSH and CDR2 LQKENI. V was pared by 6 bases and J by 4 bases, with 18 bases between. The CDR3 loop spans 15 amino acids. The CDR3 nucleotides are TGTGCCAGCTCCCCCTTGGCAGGGGCTACAGAGACCCAGTACTTC. Its protein is CASSPLAGATETQYF.

The genes are TRBV2 and TRBJ1-1; TRBD1 is a possible D gene (6 bases). The germline V and J ends were trimmed by 7 bases and 5 bases, with 14 bases remaining between them. The CDR3 runs to 13 residues. The germline V gene has CDR1 SNHLY and CDR2 FYNNEI. CDR3 coding DNA: TGTGCCAGCAAAAAGACAGACAGGACTGAAGCTTTCTTT. As protein: CASKKTDRTEAFF.

The J gene is TRBJ2-7, the V gene TRBV29-1; TRBD2 is a possible D gene (6 bases). Germline loops: CDR1 SQVTM, CDR2 ANQGSEA. Trimming left V 7 bases short and J 0 bases short, with 13 bases between. This CDR3 spans 13 amino acids. Written as DNA, the CDR3 is TGCAGCGGCCGGGACTTGTCCTCCTACGAGCAGTACTTC. Translated, it gives CSGRDLSSYEQYF.

The rearrangement joins TRBV27 to TRBJ1-2; tentative D call: TRBD1 (6 bases). The germline V and J ends were trimmed by 6 bases and 10 bases, with 27 bases remaining between them. This CDR3 is built from 16 residues. Germline V lookup: CDR1 MNHEY, CDR2 SMNVEV (reference sequence). In nucleotides, the CDR3 is TGTGCCAGCAGGACCAGACAGGCCGTGGACTCCAAGACCTACACCTTC. Its protein product is CASRTRQAVDSKTYTF.